These 28 T cell receptor beta chains originate from one sample sequenced in a study of T-cell reconstitution after alpha-beta-depleted transplantation in children. Unique molecular identifiers were incorporated into the prepared TCRbeta library. TCRdb re-called the PCR reads through MiXCR, storing one row per CDR3 protein. Altogether hundreds of thousands of distinct CDR3 sequences are present, 10% to 15% being singletons, with the ten largest covering around 2.2%. The sequencing here drew on PBMCs, mostly from graft donor cells, taken 360 days after TCRalphabeta/CD19-depleted stem cell transplant. The receptors were gathered from a male patient between 10 and 17 years old who had a stem cell transplant for acute myeloid leukemia, so the T cells may come from the graft donor.

This clonotype was observed a handful of times. This chain connects TRBV12-3 or TRBV12-4 to TRBJ1-1; TRBD1 agrees at 7 bases. CDR3 length: 14 amino acids. Unmatched junction bases numbered 4, after V lost 5 bases and J lost 1 base. This chain's CDR3 is CASSQQGQNTEAFF. The CDR3 DNA follows: TGTGCCAGCAGTCAACAGGGGCAGAACACTGAAGCTTTCTTT.

About this clonotype itself: One end of the junction varies from germline; a read error may be responsible. The chain joins TRBV6-1 to TRBJ2-1; no reliable D call. The length of the CDR3 is 13 residues. The V gene's germline CDR1 is MNHNS and CDR2 SASEGT. The CDR3 protein is CASSAVKYSEQFF. In nucleotides, the CDR3 is TGTGCCAGCAGTGCGGTGAAGTACAGTGAGCAGTTCTTC.

Many counts were recorded for this clonotype. CDR3 loop: CASSLGAGGREFFYEQYF. DNA for the CDR3: TGTGCCAGCAGTTTAGGAGCGGGAGGTCGAGAATTTTTCTACGAGCAGTACTTC. The rearrangement uses TRBV28 and TRBJ2-7; 9 positions agree with TRBD2. The J segment lost 3 bases and the V segment lost 2 bases, leaving 14 bases of the junction unmatched. Germline values: CDR1 MDHEN, CDR2 SYDVKM. The CDR3 has 18 residues.

The J gene is TRBJ2-3, the V gene TRBV7-3; 9 bases fit TRBD2. The germline V gene has CDR1 SGHTA and CDR2 FQGTGA. The CDR3 runs 16 residues. The trim removed 2 bases at V and 4 bases at J, leaving 7 bases unmatched. The CDR3 region is CASSLGSGSRPDTQYF. DNA of the CDR3: TGTGCCAGCAGCTTAGGTAGCGGGAGTAGGCCAGATACGCAGTATTTT.

This clonotype was counted only a few times. The chain recombines TRBV20-1 with TRBJ2-4, with a tentative D call TRBD1 (6 bases). The V and J ends lost 4 bases and 0 bases respectively, with 10 bases between them. There are 14 residues in the CDR3. Germline V CDR1 and CDR2: DFQATT, SNEGSKA (reference sequence). This CDR3 is CSAMQGLAKNIQYF. CDR3 in DNA: TGCAGTGCTATGCAGGGGCTAGCCAAAAACATTCAGTACTTC.

This clonotype has more than one count but fewer than ten. This rearrangement joins TRBV24-1 to TRBJ2-3; 11 nucleotides align to TRBD2. CDR1 KGHDR and CDR2 SFDVKD come from the germline V gene. CDR3 length equals 17 residues. V trimming: 0 bases; J trimming: 5 bases; junction bases outside the gene matches: 6. CDR3 nucleotide sequence: TGTGCCACCAGTGATTTGAGGCTAGCGGGAGGACGAGATACGCAGTATTTT. Its protein product is CATSDLRLAGGRDTQYF.

The chain is built from TRBV5-5 and TRBJ2-5, with TRBD1 matching 8 bases. V dropped 2 bases and J dropped 5; count of bases not matched to a gene: 8. This CDR3 is built from 15 residues. CDR1 is SGHKS, CDR2 YYEKEE, per germline (reference sequence). Here the CDR3 reads CASSFPGGSEETQYF. The CDR3 region has the DNA TGTGCCAGCAGCTTCCCAGGGGGCTCTGAGGAGACCCAGTACTTC.

This clonotype has a handful of counts. This chain joins TRBV10-2 and TRBJ2-2, with no clear D. CDR3 length: 14 amino acids. Trimming left V 2 bases short and J 4 bases short, with 8 bases between. The V gene's germline CDR1 is WSHSY and CDR2 SAAADI. CDR3 in DNA: TGCGCCAGCAGTGAGATGGGTAGCACCGGGGAGCTGTTTTTT. This translates into CASSEMGSTGELFF.

This clonotype was detected a few times. The chain is built from TRBV7-9 and TRBJ2-1, with TRBD2 identical over 8 bases. The CDR3 totals 15 residues. With 1 base clipped from V and 6 bases from J, the junction kept 5 bases outside the gene matches. Looked up from germline, CDR1 is SEHNR and CDR2 is FQNEAQ (reference sequence). In nucleotides, the CDR3 is TGTGCCAGCAGCTTAGGGGGGACTAGGACCAATGAGCAGTTCTTC. It specifies CASSLGGTRTNEQFF.

This clonotype came up a few times. V is TRBV18 and J is TRBJ2-1; tentatively, D is TRBD2 (6 bases). Germline loops: CDR1 KGHSH, CDR2 LQKENI. This CDR3 region has 15 residues. V was cut by 0 bases and J by 6 bases, with 12 bases left in between. CDR3 in DNA: TGTGCCAGCTCACCACCCACCCTAGCGAGCAATGAGCAGTTCTTC. Translation: CASSPPTLASNEQFF.

V is TRBV6-2 or TRBV6-3 and J is TRBJ2-7, with a weak D call TRBD1 (6 bases). The CDR3 length is 13 residues. From germline, CDR1 is MNHEY and CDR2 SVGEGT. V lost 0 bases, J lost 3 bases, and 6 bases lay in between. CDR3 sequence reads: CASSYSRGYEQYF. In nucleotides, the CDR3 is TGTGCCAGCAGTTACTCCAGGGGCTACGAGCAGTACTTC.

The chain uses TRBV5-1 and TRBJ2-7, with TRBD1 matching over 7 bases. The CDR3 spans 14 residues. With V trimmed by 2 bases and J by 2 bases, 4 bases remained unmatched. Germline V gives CDR1 SGHRS, CDR2 YFSETQ. CDR3 in amino acids: CASSLQQGPYEQYF. CDR3 DNA sequence: TGCGCCAGCAGCTTACAACAGGGGCCCTACGAGCAGTACTTC. The whole variable domain, filled in from reference TRBV5-1 and TRBJ2-7, reads KAGVTQTPRYLIKTRGQQVTLSCSPISGHRSVSWYQQTPGQGLQFLFEYFSETQRNKGNFPGRFSGRQFSNSRSEMNVSTLELGDSALYLCASSLQQGPYEQYFGPGTRLTVT.

V gene TRBV7-8 combines with J gene TRBJ1-1, with D perhaps TRBD1 (6 bases). This CDR3 is 14 amino acids long. Germline V gene lookup returns CDR1 SGHVS and CDR2 FQNEAQ. Trimming stripped 7 bases from V and 1 base from J, with 13 bases between. CDR3 sequence: CASNWQGWNTEAFF. CDR3 DNA: TGTGCCAGCAACTGGCAGGGGTGGAACACTGAAGCTTTCTTT.

The chain couples TRBV4-3 to TRBJ2-7, with D unclear. The germline V gene encodes CDR1 LGHNA and CDR2 YSLEER. CDR3 size: 17 residues. The V and J ends lost 0 bases and 0 bases respectively, with 15 bases between them. The CDR3 reads CASSQDDAGEVSYEQYF. CDR3 bases: TGCGCCAGCAGCCAAGATGATGCCGGAGAGGTCTCCTACGAGCAGTACTTC.

This clonotype has a handful of counts. The rearrangement links TRBV29-1 to TRBJ2-7, with 10 nucleotides matching TRBD1. CDR1 and CDR2 (germline): SQVTM, ANQGSEA. J lost 12 bases, V lost 6 bases, and 11 bases had no gene match. The CDR3 is 12 residues long. The CDR3 sequence is CSVGQGFTPGYF. CDR3 coding DNA: TGCAGCGTGGGACAGGGGTTCACGCCCGGGTACTTC.

J is TRBJ2-7 and V is TRBV25-1, with D perhaps TRBD1 (6 bases). V was pared by 4 bases and J by 2 bases, with 12 bases between. The germline V gene encodes CDR1 MGHDK and CDR2 SYGVNS. The CDR3 totals 14 residues. The CDR3 spells CASSATGIAYEQYF. The CDR3 coding sequence is TGTGCCAGCAGTGCCACAGGGATAGCCTACGAGCAGTACTTC.

This clonotype was picked up many times. V is TRBV9 and J is TRBJ2-2; D not certain. The length of the CDR3 is 16 residues. With 0 bases removed from V and 7 bases from J, the gap between germline ends came to 16 bases. Germline CDR1 and CDR2: SGDLS and YYNGEE. CDR3 residues: CASSVGVRPGGGELFF. As DNA, the CDR3 is TGTGCCAGCAGCGTAGGAGTCAGACCTGGCGGCGGGGAGCTGTTTTTT.

This clonotype was recorded at least ten times. The chain carries TRBV12-5 and TRBJ2-6; D is ambiguous. The germline gives CDR1 LGHNT, CDR2 FRNRAP. This CDR3 region has 16 residues. V was clipped by 4 bases and J by 1 base, with 11 bases between them. The CDR3 DNA is TGTGCTAGTGGTTCGTTGACTTCTTCTGGGGCCAACGTCCTGACTTTC. The encoded protein is CASGSLTSSGANVLTF.

In this sample, this clonotype turned up a few times. The rearrangement uses TRBV20-1 and TRBJ2-3; either TRBD1 or TRBD2 may fit D (5 bases each). Trimming shortened V by 3 bases and J by 2 bases, and 15 bases separated the two germline ends. The CDR3 is 15 amino acids. Germline loops: CDR1 DFQATT, CDR2 SNEGSKA (reference sequence). The CDR3 spells CSARGVRELTDTQYF. CDR3 coding DNA: TGCAGTGCTAGGGGGGTCCGGGAACTCACAGATACGCAGTATTTT.

This clonotype was seen only a few times. The chain uses TRBV20-1 and TRBJ2-7; TRBD1 matches 8 bases. V trimming: 0 bases; J trimming: 4 bases; junction bases outside the gene matches: 29. Germline V gene lookup returns CDR1 DFQATT and CDR2 SNEGSKA (reference sequence). The CDR3 sequence is 22 residues long. In DNA form, the CDR3 reads TGCAGTGCTAGAGATCGGGAAGTGTCCAGGGGGCGAATAATATGGGATCTTTACGAGCAGTACTTC. Its protein product is CSARDREVSRGRIIWDLYEQYF.

This clonotype was seen more than once but under ten times. V gene TRBV10-3 combines with J gene TRBJ2-2; tentative D call: TRBD2 (6 bases). V lost 8 bases to trimming and J lost 0 bases, with 19 bases between them. Germline V lookup: CDR1 ENHRY, CDR2 SYGVKD. This CDR3 spans 17 amino acids. The CDR3 region has the DNA TGTGCCATCCGGCAGCTGGCGGGGCAATCGAACACCGGGGAGCTGTTTTTT. Its protein product is CAIRQLAGQSNTGELFF.

The V and J genes are TRBV29-1 and TRBJ2-2, with D perhaps being TRBD1 or TRBD2 (5 bases each). The CDR3 is made up of 13 amino acids. Germline values: CDR1 SQVTM, CDR2 ANQGSEA. CDR3 DNA: TGCGGCGCCCCGGGACCTAACACCGGGGAGCTGTTTTTT. Its protein is CGAPGPNTGELFF.

J is TRBJ2-4 and V is TRBV15; D is ambiguous. Germline V gene lookup returns CDR1 LNHNV and CDR2 YYDKDF (reference sequence). The CDR3 runs to 14 residues. V lost 1 base, J lost 5 bases, and 9 bases lay in between. Written as DNA, the CDR3 is TGTGCCACCAGCAGAGTCGTGGCGGAAAACATTCAGTACTTC. This translates into CATSRVVAENIQYF.

The V call is TRBV12-3 or TRBV12-4, the J call TRBJ2-7, with D possibly matching TRBD1 (5 bases). This CDR3 comprises 14 residues. Trimming left V 2 bases short and J 6 bases short, with 14 bases between. Here the CDR3 DNA reads TGTGCCAGCAGTTTAATCCCCCAGGGTTCCGAGCAGTACTTC. Its translation: CASSLIPQGSEQYF.

This clonotype was seen at least ten times. The chain has TRBV20-1 and TRBJ2-1; tentative D call: TRBD1 (5 bases). Trimming removed 5 bases from V and 0 bases from J, with 8 bases in between. The CDR3 totals 13 residues. Germline lookup yields CDR1 DFQATT and CDR2 SNEGSKA (reference sequence). The CDR3 DNA reads TGCAGTGCTTCGGACATCTCCTACAATGAGCAGTTCTTC. Protein sequence: CSASDISYNEQFF.

This chain connects TRBV19 to TRBJ1-1, with 7 bases identical to TRBD1. V trimming: 5 bases; J trimming: 0 bases; junction bases outside the gene matches: 6. From germline, CDR1 is LNHDA and CDR2 SQIVND (reference sequence). This CDR3 is built from 15 residues. In DNA, the CDR3 is TGTGCCAGTAGTCTATCGGACAGGTTGAACACTGAAGCTTTCTTT. Amino acid sequence: CASSLSDRLNTEAFF. Full variable domain (missing parts from reference TRBV19 and TRBJ1-1): DGGITQSPKYLFRKEGQNVTLSCEQNLNHDAMYWYRQDPGQGLRLIYYSQIVNDFQKGDIAEGYSVSREKKESFPLTVTSAQKNPTAFYLCASSLSDRLNTEAFFGQGTRLTVV.

The rearrangement joins TRBV12-3 or TRBV12-4 to TRBJ2-5; D remains unclear. This CDR3 contains 15 residues. V was pared by 6 bases and J by 5 bases, with 19 bases between. CDR3 sequence: CASSHPRKGTETQYF. The CDR3 nucleotides are TGTGCCAGCAGCCACCCCCGTAAGGGTACGGAGACCCAGTACTTC.

This chain connects TRBV3-1 to TRBJ2-7, with TRBD2 identical over 10 bases. Trimming at V came to 3 bases and at J to 7 bases, leaving 9 bases not matched to a gene. The CDR3 has 15 residues. The germline CDR1 and CDR2 sequences are LGHDT and YNNKEL (reference sequence). DNA for the CDR3: TGTGCCAGCAGCCACCCTCTAGCGGGAGCGGGAGAGCAGTACTTC. Translated, it gives CASSHPLAGAGEQYF.